This TCR beta chain was obtained from a study of T-cell memory formation after mild COVID-19. This CDR3 is built from 15 residues. Germline V gene data show CDR1 as SGHRS and CDR2 as YFSETQ. Trimming pared 3 bases from V and 4 bases from J, leaving 15 bases between. TCRdb re-analysed the 5' RACE reads in MiXCR, keeping a single row per CDR3 protein. The table lists nearly 5,000 distinct CDR3 sequences, under 55% of them singletons, with around 2.5% in the top ten. The receptor's source is an adult who had mild COVID-19 (a few samples of this study predate the infection). Cell type and time point are not known. The source material was PBMCs or a T cell subset sorted from them (not recorded which). The chain couples TRBV5-1 to TRBJ2-3; D may be TRBD1 or TRBD2 (5 bases each). CDR3 in amino acids: CASSSRDPRADTQYF. The CDR3 DNA follows: TGCGCCAGCAGCTCCCGGGACCCGAGGGCAGATACGCAGTATTTT.